This record concerns one T cell receptor (beta chain) sequence. This sample stems from a study of shared clonotypes between healthy human individuals. Data came from immunoSEQ multiplex PCR; TCRdb stores just in-frame clones and leaves some out. This sample has roughly 1.5 million clones; approximately 98% occur once, and the top ten carry less than 0.55%. The CDR3 contains 12 residues. The germline V and J ends were trimmed by 2 bases and 4 bases, with 5 bases remaining between them. Germline assignment: CDR1 MDHEN and CDR2 SYDVKM. Sequencing was carried out using naive CD4+ T cells sorted from blood. Documented subset: CD45RA+ positively selected. The sequence came from a man aged 25 to 40 in good health. This chain joins TRBV28 and TRBJ1-2; D remains ambiguous. Here the CDR3 reads CASSLEPYGYTF. As DNA, the CDR3 is TGTGCCAGCAGTTTAGAACCCTATGGCTACACCTTC.